The 10 T cell receptor beta chains below were found in one sample sequenced in a study of technical replicates of blood from a few donors. Produced via immunoSEQ multiplex PCR; TCRdb's table is partial and in-frame only. The repertoire holds fewer than 85,000 clones, with about 95% as singletons. Sequencing was carried out using T cells isolated from PBMCs. Every receptor here comes from a human donor in good health.

This sequence joins TRBV5-4 and TRBJ2-5; 7 bases agree with TRBD1. V was pared by 4 bases and J by 4 bases, with 7 bases of the junction left unmatched. CDR1 SGHNT and CDR2 YYREEE come from the germline V gene (reference sequence). The CDR3 has 14 residues. CDR3 in amino acids: CASSDYRGGETQYF. DNA for the CDR3: TGTGCCAGCAGCGATTACAGGGGTGGAGAGACCCAGTACTTC.

V and J are TRBV7-9 and TRBJ2-1, with 12 bases that match TRBD2. J was trimmed by 5 bases and V by 1 base; bases with no gene match: 6. The CDR3 sequence is 17 residues long. Germline V lookup: CDR1 SEHNR, CDR2 FQNEAQ (reference sequence). CDR3 region: CASSLGRLAGDNNEQFF. The CDR3 DNA reads TGTGCCAGCAGCTTAGGTAGACTAGCGGGGGATAACAATGAGCAGTTCTTC.

The chain has TRBV27 and TRBJ1-1; possible D gene TRBD1, 6 bases. Per germline, CDR1 MNHEY and CDR2 SMNVEV (reference sequence). This CDR3 spans 17 amino acids. V lost 0 bases and J lost 4, with 18 bases in between. The CDR3 here is CASSLSGTWAKGTEAFF. As DNA, the CDR3 is TGTGCCAGCAGTTTATCCGGGACATGGGCCAAAGGCACTGAAGCTTTCTTT.

This CDR3 reads CASLSTRGEKLFF. Here the CDR3 DNA reads TGTGCCAGCCTTTCTACCCGCGGGGAAAAACTGTTTTTT. The rearrangement links TRBV18 to TRBJ1-4; no firm D call. Trimming removed 8 bases from V and 8 bases from J, with 15 bases in between. The CDR3 sequence is 13 residues long. Germline V gene lookup returns CDR1 KGHSH and CDR2 LQKENI.

This chain joins TRBV29-1 and TRBJ1-2; D unclear. V was cut by 5 bases and J by 5 bases, with 9 bases left in between. This CDR3 is 11 amino acids long. The germline CDR1 and CDR2 sequences are SQVTM and ANQGSEA. The CDR3 DNA reads TGCAGCGTTTTTCGCGGTTATGGCTACACCTTC. Protein: CSVFRGYGYTF.

This clone was recorded once. The gene calls are TRBV10-2 and TRBJ1-5; 10 bases map to TRBD1. The CDR3 sequence is 16 residues long. The trim removed 2 bases at V and 6 bases at J, leaving 7 bases unmatched. Germline loops: CDR1 WSHSY, CDR2 SAAADI. CDR3 residues: CASSEPGQGTFQPQHF. DNA of the CDR3: TGCGCCAGCAGTGAGCCGGGACAGGGGACTTTTCAGCCCCAGCATTTT.

The gene calls are TRBV6-5 and TRBJ2-3; D call uncertain. The length of the CDR3 is 16 residues. The germline CDR1 and CDR2 sequences are MNHEY and SVGAGI. The V end lost 1 base, the J end lost 2 bases, and 13 bases lay between the germline ends. CDR3 sequence (DNA): TGTGCCAGCAGTTACTTGCCCAGGTCCTCCACAGATACGCAGTATTTT. Translated: CASSYLPRSSTDTQYF.

The rearrangement links TRBV10-2 to TRBJ1-5; possibly TRBD1 for D (6 bases). The ends were cut back, 7 bases at V and 6 bases at J, with 13 bases in the middle. The CDR3 extends over 13 amino acids. The germline V gene has CDR1 WSHSY and CDR2 SAAADI. This CDR3 is CASKGTGTQPQHF. CDR3 nucleotide sequence: TGCGCCAGCAAAGGAACAGGGACTCAGCCCCAGCATTTT.

The chain carries TRBV9 and TRBJ1-1, with 7 nucleotides matching TRBD1. The germline V gene encodes CDR1 SGDLS and CDR2 YYNGEE. The CDR3 consists of 15 residues. Trimming cost V 0 bases and J 13 bases; bases outside gene matches: 15. The CDR3 loop is CASSVGYPGQFDVFF. The DNA for the CDR3 is TGTGCCAGCAGCGTAGGTTATCCGGGACAGTTTGACGTTTTCTTT.

This chain links TRBV5-1 with TRBJ2-3; D remains ambiguous. Trimming removed 2 bases from V and 3 bases from J, with 13 bases in between. The CDR3 loop spans 15 amino acids. Germline V gene sequence: CDR1 SGHRS, CDR2 YFSETQ. In nucleotides, the CDR3 is TGCGCCAGCAGCTTTAGGCCCCCCGGGACAGATACGCAGTATTTT. It yields the protein CASSFRPPGTDTQYF.